Presented here are 21 T cell receptor beta chains from one specimen sequenced in a study of blood T cells in healthy people across ages (dated by TCRdb to between 2014 and 2016). The receptor library was made with 5' RACE. Sequencing was performed on an Illumina HiSeq 2500. A second roughly 7 to 11 cycle PCR used a sample-barcoded 5' primer and a J-beta primer mix. The public sequencing data were trimmed at Q25 with fastp and processed into clonotypes with MiXCR by TCRdb, which kept only in-frame beta chains. Under each unique CDR3 protein, matching rows form one entry showing the most common genes and DNA. Here the sample has hundreds of thousands of distinct CDR3 sequences; roughly 20% occur a single time. The top ten constitute approximately 20% of the sample. The sequencing sample was made of blood. These receptors all stem from a man between 65 and 85 years old in good health.

This clonotype showed up many times. The chain uses TRBV12-3 or TRBV12-4 and TRBJ1-2; TRBD1 is a possible D gene (5 bases). The CDR3 totals 12 residues. Trimming shortened V by 4 bases and J by 6 bases, and 9 bases separated the two germline ends. The CDR3 reads CASSSGTHGYTF. The CDR3 nucleotides are TGTGCCAGCAGTTCAGGGACCCATGGCTACACCTTC.

V usage is TRBV7-2 and J usage is TRBJ1-1, with D possibly being TRBD1 (5 bases). Looked up from germline, CDR1 is SGHTA and CDR2 is FQGNSA. V lost 0 bases and J 1 base, leaving 15 bases between the germline ends. CDR3 length equals 17 residues. As DNA, the CDR3 is TGTGCCAGCAGCTTAGCGCTAATCGGGGGAAAGAACACTGAAGCTTTCTTT. It translates to CASSLALIGGKNTEAFF.

This clonotype was observed a few times. This chain uses TRBV2 with TRBJ2-5; D is tentatively TRBD1 or TRBD2 (5 bases each). The CDR3 is 15 amino acids. Germline CDR1 is SNHLY and CDR2 is FYNNEI. Trimming took 3 bases from V and 2 from J, leaving 13 bases between them. In DNA form, the CDR3 reads TGTGCCAGCAGTGATTCGGGGACGGGACAAGAGACCCAGTACTTC. As protein: CASSDSGTGQETQYF.

This clonotype was detected a few times. The chain carries TRBV20-1 and TRBJ1-5, with a tentative D call TRBD1 (6 bases). Germline CDR1 reads DFQATT; CDR2 reads SNEGSKA (reference sequence). There are 15 residues in the CDR3. The ends were cut back, 0 bases at V and 0 bases at J, with 9 bases in the middle. The chain's CDR3 is CSAREIGGSNQPQHF. The CDR3, as DNA: TGCAGTGCTAGAGAAATAGGGGGTAGCAATCAGCCCCAGCATTTT.

DNA for the CDR3: TGTGCCAGCAGTTACTCGAAGTTTAAGGGACTAGGTCCGAACAGTGAGCAGTTCTTC. It yields the protein CASSYSKFKGLGPNSEQFF. The rearrangement links TRBV6-2 or TRBV6-3 to TRBJ2-5; TRBD2 agrees at 8 bases. The last part of the DNA fits TRBJ2-1 better; the J call may be wrong. This CDR3 spans 19 amino acids. CDR1 MNHEY and CDR2 SVGEGT come from the germline V gene.

The chain links TRBV5-1 to TRBJ2-1; D is possibly TRBD1 (5 bases). This CDR3 is built from 16 residues. Germline-derived CDR1 and CDR2 are SGHRS and YFSETQ. Deletions cut 0 bases from V and 0 bases from J, with 10 bases between. CDR3 residues: CASSLEGLLSYNEQFF. CDR3 DNA sequence: TGCGCCAGCAGCTTGGAGGGGTTACTCTCCTACAATGAGCAGTTCTTC.

This clonotype was detected many times. The chain's CDR3 is CASSLGTSGNNEQFF. CDR3 DNA: TGTGCCAGCAGCTTAGGGACTAGCGGAAACAATGAGCAGTTCTTC. The chain employs TRBV7-6 and TRBJ2-1; TRBD2 matches 10 bases. V gave up 1 base and J gave up 5 bases; unmatched junction bases: 2. CDR1 is SGHVS, CDR2 FNYEAQ, per germline. CDR3 length equals 15 residues.

The chain recombines TRBV18 with TRBJ2-5, with 7 bases identical to TRBD2. Germline V gives CDR1 KGHSH, CDR2 LQKENI. The CDR3 runs to 16 residues. The junction had 5 bases not matched to a gene; V was cut back by 0 bases and J by 1 base. CDR3 protein: CASSPPGAGLQETQYF. The CDR3 DNA sequence: TGTGCCAGCTCACCACCGGGAGCGGGGCTCCAAGAGACCCAGTACTTC.

V and J are TRBV5-1 and TRBJ2-1; a possible D gene is TRBD1 (6 bases). The germline CDR1 and CDR2 sequences are SGHRS and YFSETQ. V gave up 0 bases and J gave up 7 bases, with 17 bases separating them. This CDR3 spans 16 amino acids. In DNA form, the CDR3 reads TGCGCCAGCAGCTTGGGGGCCCCAAACAGGGTAAATGAGCAGTTCTTC. It codes for CASSLGAPNRVNEQFF.

This clonotype was observed a few times. The V gene is TRBV29-1, the J gene TRBJ2-4, with TRBD1 matching over 7 bases. Trimming at V came to 0 bases and at J to 6 bases, leaving 2 bases not matched to a gene. From germline, CDR1 is SQVTM and CDR2 ANQGSEA. This CDR3 spans 13 amino acids. The CDR3 spells CSVEEGGGNIQYF. For the CDR3, the DNA is TGCAGCGTTGAAGAAGGGGGCGGAAACATTCAGTACTTC. Drawing the rest from reference TRBV29-1 and TRBJ2-4, the complete variable domain is SAVISQKPSRDICQRGTSLTIQCQVDSQVTMMFWYRQQPGQSLTLIATANQGSEATYESGFVIDKFPISRPNLTFSTLTVSNMSPEDSSIYLCSVEEGGGNIQYFGAGTRLSVL.

J is TRBJ2-7 and V is TRBV5-1; D is ambiguous. The CDR3 spans 17 residues. Per germline, CDR1 SGHRS and CDR2 YFSETQ. V gave up 6 bases and J gave up 1 base, with 23 bases separating them. This CDR3 reads CASNTMGRVNLSYEQYF. CDR3 nucleotides: TGCGCCAGCAATACGATGGGTCGAGTGAACCTTTCCTACGAGCAGTACTTC. Full variable domain (missing parts from reference TRBV5-1 and TRBJ2-7): KAGVTQTPRYLIKTRGQQVTLSCSPISGHRSVSWYQQTPGQGLQFLFEYFSETQRNKGNFPGRFSGRQFSNSRSEMNVSTLELGDSALYLCASNTMGRVNLSYEQYFGPGTRLTVT.

The genes are TRBV5-5 and TRBJ2-1; 11 bases align to TRBD1. The J segment lost 8 bases and the V segment lost 7 bases, leaving 11 bases of the junction unmatched. Germline CDR1 is SGHKS and CDR2 is YYEKEE (reference sequence). The CDR3 is 15 residues long. The CDR3 here is CASYNGQGAIHEQFF. The CDR3 DNA follows: TGTGCCAGCTACAACGGACAGGGGGCGATCCATGAGCAGTTCTTC.

There are a few counts of this clonotype. V is TRBV29-1 and J is TRBJ2-7, with 9 bases lining up with TRBD1. Trimming cost V 5 bases and J 1 base; bases outside gene matches: 6. Per germline, CDR1 SQVTM and CDR2 ANQGSEA. The CDR3 loop spans 14 amino acids. The CDR3 DNA sequence: TGCAGCGTTACCGGACAGGGGAGTTCCTACGAGCAGTACTTC. This translates into CSVTGQGSSYEQYF.

This clonotype was seen only a few times. The rearrangement links TRBV3-1 to TRBJ2-1, with D perhaps matching TRBD1 (7 bases). Between the trimmed V and J ends, which lost 4 bases and 6 bases, there was a span of 19 bases. There are 16 residues in the CDR3. Per the germline V gene, CDR1 is LGHDT and CDR2 is YNNKEL (reference sequence). The CDR3 DNA is TGTGCCAGCAGCCCAGAGAACAGGGGACTCTTCAATGAGCAGTTCTTC. Its protein product is CASSPENRGLFNEQFF.

This clonotype has just a few counts. The J gene is TRBJ2-1, the V gene TRBV20-1; D not certain. V was cut by 5 bases and J by 8 bases, with 19 bases left in between. Germline V gene lookup returns CDR1 DFQATT and CDR2 SNEGSKA (reference sequence). CDR3 length: 14 amino acids. This CDR3 is CSASKLLRFDEQFF. The CDR3 bases are TGCAGTGCTTCAAAACTACTCCGGTTCGATGAGCAGTTCTTC.

This clonotype was counted at least ten times. The gene calls are TRBV20-1 and TRBJ2-4, with D perhaps given as TRBD1 or TRBD2 (6 bases each). Germline CDR1 reads DFQATT; CDR2 reads SNEGSKA (reference sequence). V dropped 1 base and J dropped 7 bases, with 17 bases sitting between them. This CDR3 is built from 15 residues. The CDR3 DNA reads as TGCAGTGCTAGAGGCTCGGGGGCAGGGAGGAACATTCAGTACTTC. Translated, it gives CSARGSGAGRNIQYF.

V is TRBV20-1 and J is TRBJ2-7, with D maybe TRBD2 (5 bases). There are 11 residues in the CDR3. Trimming left V 5 bases short and J 3 bases short, with 8 bases between. CDR1 DFQATT and CDR2 SNEGSKA come from the germline V gene (reference sequence). In nucleotides, the CDR3 is TGCAGTGCTGCCGACTACTACGAGCAGTACTTC. Translation: CSAADYYEQYF.

This clonotype appeared a few times. This chain uses TRBV29-1 with TRBJ1-2, with TRBD1 identical over 8 bases. This CDR3 spans 14 amino acids. CDR1 SQVTM and CDR2 ANQGSEA come from the germline V gene. After removal of 4 bases from V and 6 bases from J, the junction contained 10 bases not matched to a gene. The CDR3 spells CSVVPDREVDGYTF. The CDR3 DNA sequence: TGCAGCGTTGTACCGGACAGGGAGGTCGATGGCTACACCTTC.

This clonotype turned up a few times. The genes are TRBV7-9 and TRBJ1-1, with D tentatively TRBD1 (6 bases). Per the germline V gene, CDR1 is SEHNR and CDR2 is FQNEAQ (reference sequence). V gave up 4 bases and J gave up 10 bases, with 13 bases separating them. CDR3 length equals 12 residues. CDR3 protein: CASSSLQGVAFF. The CDR3 region has the DNA TGTGCCAGCAGCTCCCTACAGGGAGTAGCTTTCTTT.

This sequence joins TRBV20-1 and TRBJ2-2; 7 bases map to TRBD1. This CDR3 is 15 amino acids long. The germline V gene has CDR1 DFQATT and CDR2 SNEGSKA (reference sequence). Losses at the gene ends were 6 bases for V and 6 bases for J; bases not matched to a gene: 13. CDR3 DNA: TGCAGTGCCTATCCGACAGGGCTATACGCCGGGGAGCTGTTTTTT. Its translation is CSAYPTGLYAGELFF.

The rearrangement joins TRBV18 to TRBJ2-1; D is undetermined. There are 15 residues in the CDR3. Per the germline V gene, CDR1 is KGHSH and CDR2 is LQKENI. V dropped 2 bases and J dropped 5 bases, with 13 bases sitting between them. CDR3: CASSPSQGRHNEQFF. The CDR3 nucleotides read TGTGCCAGCTCACCATCCCAAGGGCGACACAATGAGCAGTTCTTC.